This section outlines one T cell receptor (beta chain) sequence together with its context. Looked up from germline, CDR1 is MDHEN and CDR2 is SYDVKM. The CDR3 spans 14 residues. V gave up 5 bases and J gave up 1 base, with 12 bases separating them. 60 Vbeta and 13 Jbeta primers were used in PCR. The assay was immunoSEQ multiplex PCR, and TCRdb's table has in-frame clones only and misses some. Here the sample spans under 150,000 clones, about 74% being singletons. The sample belongs to a study of cytomegalovirus exposure and HLA in healthy donors. The source of this sequence is a man aged 30 to 45 in good health and CMV-seronegative. The V and J genes are TRBV28 and TRBJ2-7, with a possible D match to TRBD1 (6 bases). Sequencing used PBMCs. The CDR3 nucleotides read TGTGCCAGCAGTCCCACAGGGCTTTCCTACGAGCAGTACTTC. Translating it yields CASSPTGLSYEQYF.